Sequencing of this T cell receptor (beta chain) was carried out in a study of CD8+CD57+ T cells in acquired aplastic anemia. Both TCR beta VDJ combination and CDR3 sequence profiling were carried out. Genomic DNA was the template for this profiling. TCRdb used MiXCR to reprocess the reads, holding one entry per CDR3 protein. The table lists about 150,000 distinct CDR3 sequences, about 50% of them singletons. The V end lost 0 bases, the J end lost 3 bases, and 15 bases lay between the germline ends. Germline values: CDR1 MGHRA, CDR2 YSYEKL. The CDR3 runs to 16 residues. Whoever was chosen for sequencing had shown CD8+CD57+ cell expansion by flow cytometry.

J is TRBJ2-7 and V is TRBV4-1, with D perhaps TRBD1 (6 bases). This clonotype was sampled from a human donor with aplastic anemia. Sequencing was carried out using sorted CD4+, CD8+, or CD8+CD57+ T cells (not recorded which) from PBMCs. The CDR3, as DNA: TGCGCCAGCAGCCAAGATCCAACAGGGCTTAACTACGAGCAGTACTTC. Its translation is CASSQDPTGLNYEQYF.